A single sample gave rise to the 6 T cell receptor beta chains below, sequenced in a study of monozygotic twins with inflammatory bowel disease. TCRdb re-called the 5' RACE reads and shows each CDR3 protein once, DNA omitted. This repertoire includes fewer than 450,000 distinct CDR3 sequences. Sample: blood. These receptors all come from a human donor with ulcerative colitis or Crohn's disease, or a healthy co-twin of an affected twin (not recorded which).

This chain joins TRBV5-1 and TRBJ1-4; TCRdb picks TRBD1, but there is no DNA to check that call. The CDR3 loop spans 15 amino acids. The germline gives CDR1 SGHRS, CDR2 YFSETQ. CDR3 protein: CASSPRDIGNEKLFF.

The chain has TRBV7-9 and TRBJ2-2. The CDR3 is made up of 14 amino acids. The germline V gene encodes CDR1 SEHNR and CDR2 FQNEAQ (reference sequence). CDR3 sequence reads: CASSHRGAAGELFF.

This chain joins TRBV11-2 and TRBJ1-1. The CDR3 runs 16 residues. From germline, CDR1 is SGHAT and CDR2 FQNNGV. CDR3: CASSLGWRGSVTEAFF.

The chain couples TRBV9 to TRBJ1-6. The CDR3 is 12 residues long. Looked up from germline, CDR1 is SGDLS and CDR2 is YYNGEE. CDR3 sequence: CASSVTNSPLHF.

The genes are TRBV24-1 and TRBJ2-1; no DNA is available, so the TRBD2 call from TCRdb remains unchecked. The V gene's germline CDR1 is KGHDR and CDR2 SFDVKD. The CDR3 is made up of 16 amino acids. The CDR3 sequence: CATSDVLADSYNEQFF.

The V gene is TRBV29-1, the J gene TRBJ2-5; checking the TCRdb D call of TRBD1 is not possible without DNA. The CDR3 is 14 amino acids. Germline CDR1 reads SQVTM; CDR2 reads ANQGSEA. CDR3 sequence: CSILGQGARETQYF.